This TCR beta chain is from a study of T cells in Graves' hyperthyroidism and ophthalmopathy. Regarding the study as a whole: Most clonotypes expanded in thyroid above 0.001 were likewise present in blood. Ophthalmopathy stood apart from stable hyperthyroidism in a 13 V-J model.

Stable hyperthyroidism: no ophthalmopathy progression over 18 months of follow-up. From more than 8 ml of fresh peripheral blood, PBMCs were isolated. The source material, RNA transcripts, was used to amplify TCR beta CDR3 regions. The primer set for the first-round RT-PCR of the TCR CDR3 was HTBI. TCRdb used MiXCR to reprocess the multiplex PCR reads, holding one entry per CDR3 protein. The profile shows about 620,000 distinct CDR3 sequences, about 16% of them singletons. Trimming cost V 5 bases and J 3 bases, with 11 bases left between them. This CDR3 is 12 amino acids long. The germline gives CDR1 DFQATT, CDR2 SNEGSKA (reference sequence). This clonotype was seen many times. Antigen: not known.

The chain combines TRBV20-1 with TRBJ2-7, with D tentatively TRBD2 (5 bases). Sequenced sample: blood. The clonotype was recovered from a woman aged 25-40 years with Graves' hyperthyroidism. The CDR3 sequence is CSAAPRGYEQYF. The CDR3 DNA follows: TGCAGTGCTGCCCCCCGGGGCTACGAGCAGTACTTC.